A selection of T cell receptor beta chains follows, all from one sample in a study of PD-L1 blockade in urothelial cancer. Measured with immunoSEQ multiplex PCR; TCRdb has only the in-frame clones, and not every one. In the table there are about 42,000 clones, 81% of which are singletons. Source: PBMCs, taken around atezolizumab (anti-PD-L1) treatment. These receptors were taken from a man aged 65-85 years with urothelial cancer. CDR3s include the opening cysteine and the closing phenylalanine or tryptophan. D genes are given only for firm matches. Where a row states a size, it is once, few, many or the class of an expanded clone; other rows omit it.

d_gene	v_gene	abundance	j_gene	CDR3nt	CDR3aa
-	TRBV27	-	TRBJ1-5	TGTGCCAGCAGTTTATCGAGAGGGGGAGTTCAGCCCCAGCATTTT	CASSLSRGGVQPQHF
TRBD1	TRBV28	-	TRBJ2-7	TGTGCCAGCAGTACTACAGGGGGCAATGGGTACGAGCAGTACTTC	CASSTTGGNGYEQYF
-	TRBV7-9	-	TRBJ2-7	TGTGCCAGCAGCGGATCCGGGACTCCAGCGGTCGGCTTCTACGAGCAGTACTTC	CASSGSGTPAVGFYEQYF
-	TRBV6-5	-	TRBJ1-5	TGTGCCAGCAGCCCAGACAGGAAGGGATGGCCCCAGCATTTT	CASSPDRKGWPQHF
-	TRBV18	-	TRBJ2-7	TGTGCCAGCTCACCGGTGGAGGGGGCCTACGAGCAGTACTTC	CASSPVEGAYEQYF
-	TRBV29-1	-	TRBJ2-3	TGCAGCGTTGAAGATCCTCAAGACAGACCCAGCACAGATACGCAGTATTTT	CSVEDPQDRPSTDTQYF
TRBD1	TRBV19	-	TRBJ1-1	TGTGCCAGTAGTATAACAGGGGGCAAGGGCACTGAAGCTTTCTTT	CASSITGGKGTEAFF
TRBD1	TRBV5-1	-	TRBJ2-1	TGCGCCAGCAGCAAGGACAGGCCGAGCTCCTACAATGAGCAGTTCTTC	CASSKDRPSSYNEQFF
-	TRBV5-4	-	TRBJ1-1	TGTGCCAGCAGCTTACAGGGTGAGGACACTGAAGCTTTCTTT	CASSLQGEDTEAFF
TRBD2	TRBV7-9	-	TRBJ2-7	TGTGCCAGCAGCTTAGGGAGCGGGAGCTCCTACGAGCAGTACTTC	CASSLGSGSSYEQYF
-	TRBV4-2	-	TRBJ2-7	TGTGCCAGCAGCCAAGGGACAGAGTACGAGCAGTACTTC	CASSQGTEYEQYF
TRBD1	TRBV7-2	-	TRBJ1-3	TGTGCCAGCAGCTGGGGAAACAGGGGAACCGGAAACACCATATATTTT	CASSWGNRGTGNTIYF
-	TRBV29-1	-	TRBJ2-1	TGCAGCGTTGAAGATAGTTATGAGCAGTTCTTC	CSVEDSYEQFF
TRBD2	TRBV28	few	TRBJ2-5	TGTGCCAGCAGTTTACTGGGGGGGCAAGAGACCCAGTACTTC	CASSLLGGQETQYF
-	TRBV19	-	TRBJ1-1	TGTGCCAGTAGTATACAGGCAGGCGCCACTGAAGCTTTCTTT	CASSIQAGATEAFF
-	TRBV5-1	once	TRBJ1-6	TGCGCCAGCACGAGATCAGGACTTCAAGGGACCCTCCACTTT	CASTRSGLQGTLHF
-	TRBV7-2	-	TRBJ2-1	TGTGCCAGCAGCTTACTCCGTACCTACAATGAGCAGTTCTTC	CASSLLRTYNEQFF
TRBD1	TRBV5-4	-	TRBJ2-1	TGTGCCAGCAGCTTCAGGAGGGGACAGGCTTTTGCGTCCTACAATGAGCAGTTCTTC	CASSFRRGQAFASYNEQFF
TRBD2	TRBV5-1	few	TRBJ2-7	TGCGCCAGCAGCTTGGTGCTAGCGGGAGGGGACGAGCAGTACTTC	CASSLVLAGGDEQYF
-	TRBV9	few	TRBJ2-2	TGTGCCAGCAGCGTAGGGGGCTTATACGGCACCGGGGAGCTGTTTTTT	CASSVGGLYGTGELFF
TRBD2	TRBV27	-	TRBJ2-1	TGTGCCAGCAGTTCACCGGGACTAGCGGGAGCTCTGGTGTGGAATGAGCAGTTCTTC	CASSSPGLAGALVWNEQFF
-	TRBV6-6	few	TRBJ2-1	TGTGCCAGCAGTTACGGCAGCTCCTACAATGAGCAGTTCTTC	CASSYGSSYNEQFF
TRBD2	TRBV4-2	few	TRBJ2-3	TGTGCCAGCAGCTTCGCGATTGGACTAGCTGCAGATACGCAGTATTTT	CASSFAIGLAADTQYF
-	TRBV10-3	-	TRBJ2-1	TGTGCCATCAGTGACACGACCCTTAGAGGGGGTCGGGTGGACTGGAATAAAAATGAGCAGTTCTTC	CAISDTTLRGGRVDWNKNEQFF
-	TRBV2	-	TRBJ2-7	TGTGCCAGCAGGCTAGTCCGGGGAAGCTCCTACGAGCAGTACTTC	CASRLVRGSSYEQYF
TRBD2	TRBV6-6	-	TRBJ2-3	TGTGCCAGCAGGTTGACTAGCGGGAGAGGAGATACGCAGTATTTT	CASRLTSGRGDTQYF
-	TRBV7-8	-	TRBJ2-7	TGTGCCAGCAGCGCCGGGGGACAGTTCTACGAGCAGTACTTC	CASSAGGQFYEQYF
TRBD1	TRBV14	-	TRBJ2-2	TGTGCCAGCAGCCTTGTTGGACAGGCCGGGGAGCTGTTTTTT	CASSLVGQAGELFF
-	TRBV7-2	-	TRBJ1-2	TGTGCCAGCAGCTTATTTACAGGTCGAGCGAACTATGGCTACACCTTC	CASSLFTGRANYGYTF
TRBD1	TRBV5-1	once	TRBJ2-7	TGCGCCAGCAGCTTGGCCATGGGACAGGGCTACGAGCAGTACTTC	CASSLAMGQGYEQYF
TRBD2	TRBV7-7	few	TRBJ2-2	TGTGCCAGCAGCTCCGGGACTAGCGGGACAAACACCGGGGAGCTGTTTTTT	CASSSGTSGTNTGELFF
-	TRBV30	-	TRBJ1-1	TGTGCCTGGCGACCTTCGGACAGAGTGAACACTGAAGCTTTCTTT	CAWRPSDRVNTEAFF
-	TRBV27	-	TRBJ1-5	TGTGCCAGCAGTCCCCAGGGAGGTAGCAATCAGCCCCAGCATTTT	CASSPQGGSNQPQHF
TRBD2	TRBV14	-	TRBJ2-1	TGTGCCAGCAGCCTTACCCCGGGACTAGCGGGAAATGTTTCCTACAATGAGCAGTTCTTC	CASSLTPGLAGNVSYNEQFF
-	TRBV11-2	-	TRBJ1-1	TGTGCCAGCAGCTTAGACAGGGCTGCTGAAGCTTTCTTT	CASSLDRAAEAFF